Below, 2 T cell receptor beta chains from the same sample are listed, as sequenced in a study of blood T cells in healthy people across ages. PCR was performed a second time for roughly 6 to 12 cycles using a sample-barcoded 5' primer and a J-beta primer mix. TCRdb re-derived calls from the 5' RACE reads in MiXCR, one entry per CDR3 protein. The sample lists about 1.4 million distinct CDR3 sequences; approximately 59% were seen once. Sequencing was performed on blood. These receptors came from a man aged 18 to 30 in good health.

CDR3 DNA sequence: TGTGCCAGCAGTCCCCAATGGGGCTACACCTTC. It encodes CASSPQWGYTF. V is TRBV28 and J is TRBJ1-2; D call uncertain. V lost 5 bases and J lost 8, with 9 bases in between. Looked up from germline, CDR1 is MDHEN and CDR2 is SYDVKM. The CDR3 runs to 11 residues.

The chain couples TRBV11-2 to TRBJ2-5; 7 nucleotides align to TRBD1. The germline V gene has CDR1 SGHAT and CDR2 FQNNGV. Trimming took 3 bases from V and 1 from J; bases not matched to a gene: 2. CDR3 length equals 14 residues. CDR3 DNA: TGTGCCAGCAGCTTCGGGACAGTCCAAGAGACCCAGTACTTC. As protein: CASSFGTVQETQYF.